The present entry profiles one TCR beta chain with its context. Its antigen is not known. This sample stems from a study of hypomethylating agent response in myelodysplastic syndrome. About the study: Of the myelodysplastic syndrome patients, under ten were male, 2 female. About 6 patients responded with complete response or hematologic improvement; a few did not.

The analysis used unsorted bulk bone marrow, not T-cell subsets. Sequencing used immunoSEQ multiplex PCR; TCRdb keeps in-frame clones, though not all of them. The data contain about 5,900 clones, roughly 90% of them singletons. The CDR3 runs 15 residues. V shed 4 bases and J 6 bases; nucleotides not matched to a gene: 10. CDR1 is SGDLS, CDR2 YYNGEE, per germline. General study results and limits: Novel MDS antigen recognition by shared GLIPH2 clusters is possible but unvalidated.

The V gene is TRBV9, the J gene TRBJ2-1, with 7 nucleotides matching TRBD2. The sequence derives from a human donor with myelodysplastic syndrome. The input for sequencing was bone marrow, taken before or after starting hypomethylating agent treatment for myelodysplastic syndrome (not recorded which). CDR3 in DNA: TGTGCCAGCAGCTGGGGGTATAGCGGGCTCAATGAGCAGTTCTTC. Its protein product is CASSWGYSGLNEQFF.